The source of this TCR beta chain is a study of blood T cells in healthy people across ages. General study results and limits: The study lacked donor CMV status, which possibly confounded expanded clonotype changes. In long-lived donors, naive CD4+ cell counts and diversity exceeded those of aged donors.

The CDR3 runs 14 residues. V gave up 6 bases and J gave up 5 bases; unmatched junction bases: 10. Looked up from germline, CDR1 is SEHNR and CDR2 is FQNEAQ (reference sequence). To note about this clonotype: Its target is unknown.

A second PCR of 7 to 11 cycles used a sample-barcoded 5' primer and a J-beta primer mix. One entry per CDR3 protein results from TCRdb running MiXCR on the 5' RACE reads. The sample includes 600,000 to 850,000 distinct CDR3 sequences, roughly 44% of them seen just once. The rearrangement joins TRBV7-9 to TRBJ2-7; the match to TRBD1 covers 7 bases. This clonotype was obtained from a woman in her sixties or seventies in good health. Sequencing was performed on blood. The CDR3 is CASRTDRVFNEQYF. Written as DNA, the CDR3 is TGTGCCAGCAGAACAGACAGGGTTTTCAACGAGCAGTACTTC.